Sequencing of this TCR beta chain was carried out in a study of T cell responses to AZD1222 COVID-19 vaccine. Sequencing used immunoSEQ multiplex PCR; TCRdb keeps in-frame clones, though not all of them. The sample holds 110,000 or so clones, around 89% seen once. Comment on this clone: Its target is unknown.

Findings and limits, study-wide: Unmutated variant regions reportedly attract nearly half of all spike-specific TCRs. The sample set comprised mostly white British donors with more females, and clonal diversity was possibly underestimated.

In germline, CDR1 is SNHLY, CDR2 FYNNEI. The CDR3 totals 15 residues. With V trimmed by 6 bases and J by 5 bases, 11 bases remained unmatched. The chain carries TRBV2 and TRBJ1-2; TRBD1 matches 8 bases. The starting material was peripheral blood, obtained 28 days after the second AZD1222 dose. This TCR came from an adult who received the AZD1222 COVID-19 vaccine. The CDR3 loop reads CASRERTGLIYGYTF. The DNA of the CDR3 is TGTGCCAGCAGAGAACGGACAGGGCTTATTTATGGCTACACCTTC.